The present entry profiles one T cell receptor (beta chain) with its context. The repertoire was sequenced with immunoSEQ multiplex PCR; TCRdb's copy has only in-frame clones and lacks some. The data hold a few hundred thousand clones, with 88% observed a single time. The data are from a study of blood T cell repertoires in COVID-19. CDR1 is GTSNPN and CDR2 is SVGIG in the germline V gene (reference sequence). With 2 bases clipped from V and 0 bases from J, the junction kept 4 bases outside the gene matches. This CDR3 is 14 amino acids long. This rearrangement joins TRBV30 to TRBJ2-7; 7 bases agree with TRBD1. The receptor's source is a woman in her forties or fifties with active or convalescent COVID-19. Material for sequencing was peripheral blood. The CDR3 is CAWSYRGLSYEQYF. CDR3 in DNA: TGTGCCTGGAGTTACAGGGGCCTCTCCTACGAGCAGTACTTC. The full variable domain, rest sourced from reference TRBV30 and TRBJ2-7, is SQTIHQWPATLVQPVGSPLSLECTVEGTSNPNLYWYRQAAGRGLQLLFYSVGIGQISSEVPQNLSASRPQDRQFILSSKKLLLSDSGFYLCAWSYRGLSYEQYFGPGTRLTVT.